One T cell receptor (beta chain) is described in this entry. Its specificity is unknown. The data were obtained in a study of T cell responses to AZD1222 COVID-19 vaccine. The germline V and J ends were trimmed by 2 bases and 4 bases, with 14 bases remaining between them. CDR1 and CDR2 from the germline V gene are MDHEN and SYDVKM. CDR3 size: 15 residues. Sequenced by immunoSEQ multiplex PCR; TCRdb stores in-frame clones only, minus some. The sample has about 86,000 clones, approximately 89% seen once. Study-level points and caveats: Most donors were white British, females outnumbered males, and clonal diversity was possibly underestimated. Regions left unmutated in variants are reportedly the target of nearly half of spike-specific TCRs. Repertoire sampling happened only post peak T cell response.

Sequenced material: peripheral blood, taken on day 0 of AZD1222 vaccination. The sequence was collected from an adult in good health. This chain joins TRBV28 and TRBJ1-2; TRBD1 is a possible D gene (5 bases). The CDR3 DNA sequence: TGTGCCAGCAGTTTAGGTGGAGGGGCGGCCTATGGCTACACCTTC. It is translated as CASSLGGGAAYGYTF.